Listed below are T cell receptor beta chains from one sample, sequenced in a study of blood T cell repertoires in COVID-19. Method: immunoSEQ multiplex PCR; TCRdb's copy keeps in-frame clones and lacks some. The sample has approximately 65,000 clones; around three quarters are singletons. The sequenced sample consisted of peripheral blood. The receptors originated from a human donor in a cohort sampled during active COVID-19. The CDR3 runs from the conserved cysteine through the conserved F or W. The D gene is left open where the match is weak. Clone sizes are given selectively: once, few, many, or a class where the clone is expanded.

J	size	V	D	DNA	CDR3
TRBJ2-7	-	TRBV5-6	TRBD2	TGTGCCAGCAGCCCGGTCGGGGGGTCCGAGCAGTACTTC	CASSPVGGSEQYF
TRBJ1-2	-	TRBV7-2	TRBD1	TGTGCCAGCAGCTCTCAGGGACAGGGAAGGGTTGGCTACACCTTC	CASSSQGQGRVGYTF
TRBJ2-1	-	TRBV11-3	-	TGTGCCAGCAGCCCAAGTCGGGAATCCTACAATGAGCAGTTCTTC	CASSPSRESYNEQFF
TRBJ2-2	-	TRBV19	TRBD1	TGTGCCAGTAGTATTACAGGGGGTCGCACCGGGGAGCTGTTTTTT	CASSITGGRTGELFF
TRBJ1-2	-	TRBV6-1	-	TGTGCCAGCAGTGATGTAGTGAATAACTATGGCTACACCTTC	CASSDVVNNYGYTF
TRBJ2-3	once	TRBV3-1/TRBV3-2	TRBD2	TGTGCCAGCAGCCAGGATCCCCTAGCGGGATGGGGCGATACGCAGTATTTT	CASSQDPLAGWGDTQYF
TRBJ2-2	few	TRBV19	TRBD1	TGTGCCAGTAGTTTAAACAGGGGGCGGACCGGGGAGCTGTTTTTT	CASSLNRGRTGELFF
TRBJ2-2	-	TRBV6-4	TRBD2	TGTGCCAGCAGTGACTCGGCGGGGGGGCGCACCGGGGAGCTGTTTTTT	CASSDSAGGRTGELFF
TRBJ2-1	few	TRBV7-2	TRBD2	TGTGCCAGCAGCTCGACTAGCGGTCAATACAATGAGCAGTTCTTC	CASSSTSGQYNEQFF
TRBJ1-4	-	TRBV5-1	TRBD1	TGCGCCAGCAGCTTGGGGAGGGGGCGCGGCGAAAAACTGTTTTTT	CASSLGRGRGEKLFF
TRBJ2-5	-	TRBV28	TRBD1	TGTGCCAGCAGTCCGACAGGGCTCGAGACCCAGTACTTC	CASSPTGLETQYF
TRBJ2-1	-	TRBV7-8	-	TGTGCCAGCAGCTTAGGGACAGTGTACAATGAGCAGTTCTTC	CASSLGTVYNEQFF
TRBJ1-4	-	TRBV28	-	TGTGCCAGCAGACAGGTCCTTAGGGGGGGGAAACTGTTTTTT	CASRQVLRGGKLFF
TRBJ2-7	few	TRBV6-5	TRBD1	TGTGCCACGGACCGGGACAGCTCCTACGAGCAGTACTTC	CATDRDSSYEQYF
TRBJ1-5	once	TRBV3-1/TRBV3-2	-	TGTGCCAGCAGCCACGGGGGGGGCACTAGCAATCAGCCCCAGCATTTT	CASSHGGGTSNQPQHF
TRBJ2-1	-	TRBV24-1	-	TGTGCCACCGGGGACAATTCCTACAATGAGCAGTTCTTC	CATGDNSYNEQFF
TRBJ2-5	-	TRBV7-2	-	TGTGCCAGCAGCTCCGGGGGGTTGGGGGCGACTCAAGAGACCCAGTACTTC	CASSSGGLGATQETQYF
TRBJ2-1	-	TRBV5-6	TRBD1	TGTGCCAGCAGCACCGGGACAGGGCGTAATGAGCAGTTCTTC	CASSTGTGRNEQFF